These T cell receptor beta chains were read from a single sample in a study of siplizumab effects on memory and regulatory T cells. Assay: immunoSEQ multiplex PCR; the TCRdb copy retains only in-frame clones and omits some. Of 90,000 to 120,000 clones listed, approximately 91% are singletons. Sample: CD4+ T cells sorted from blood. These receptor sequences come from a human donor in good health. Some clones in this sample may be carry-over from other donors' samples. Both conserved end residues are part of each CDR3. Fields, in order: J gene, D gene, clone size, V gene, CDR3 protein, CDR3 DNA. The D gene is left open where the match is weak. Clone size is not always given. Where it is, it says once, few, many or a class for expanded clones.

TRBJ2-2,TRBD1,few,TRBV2,CASSEQGAGTGELFF,TGTGCCAGCAGTGAACAGGGGGCGGGCACCGGGGAGCTGTTTTTT
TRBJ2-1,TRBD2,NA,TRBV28,CASSLASGVYNEQFF,TGTGCCAGCAGTTTAGCTAGCGGGGTCTACAATGAGCAGTTCTTC
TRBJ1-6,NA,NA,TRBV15,CATSRNYASPLHF,TGTGCCACCAGCAGGAATTATGCTTCACCCCTCCACTTT
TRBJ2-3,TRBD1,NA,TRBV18,CASSPPGQGSTDTQYF,TGTGCCAGCTCACCACCTGGACAGGGAAGCACAGATACGCAGTATTTT
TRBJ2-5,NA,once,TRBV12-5,CASGSDTNQETQYF,TGTGCTAGTGGTTCGGACACCAATCAAGAGACCCAGTACTTC
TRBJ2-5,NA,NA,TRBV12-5,CASGFPQETQYF,TGTGCTAGTGGGTTTCCCCAAGAGACCCAGTACTTC
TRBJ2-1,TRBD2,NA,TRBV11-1,CASSLQTSGRGLNEQFF,TGTGCCAGCAGCTTACAGACTAGCGGGAGAGGGCTCAATGAGCAGTTCTTC
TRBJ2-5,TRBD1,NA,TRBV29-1,CSVARDRGQETQYF,TGCAGCGTTGCCCGGGACAGGGGGCAAGAGACCCAGTACTTC
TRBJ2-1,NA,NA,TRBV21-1,CASSKGSAEQFF,TGTGCCAGCAGCAAAGGCAGTGCCGAGCAGTTCTTC
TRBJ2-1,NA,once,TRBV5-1,CASSPDPGSYNEQFF,TGCGCCAGCAGCCCCGACCCGGGTTCCTACAATGAGCAGTTCTTC
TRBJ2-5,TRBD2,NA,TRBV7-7,CASSLLGGAGETQYF,TGTGCTAGCAGCTTGCTCGGGGGGGCTGGGGAGACCCAGTACTTC
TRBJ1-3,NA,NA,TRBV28,CASSLKFIGGNTIYF,TGTGCCAGCAGTTTAAAGTTTATCGGGGGAAACACCATATATTTT
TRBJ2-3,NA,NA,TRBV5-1,CASSPGVGGSSTDTQYF,TGCGCCAGCAGCCCCGGGGTTGGCGGTTCTAGCACAGATACGCAGTATTTT
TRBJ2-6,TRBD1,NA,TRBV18,CASSPRVAGGSGANVLTF,TGTGCCAGCTCACCACGGGTGGCAGGGGGCTCTGGGGCCAACGTCCTGACTTTC
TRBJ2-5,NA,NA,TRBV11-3,CASSLAAGSAETQYF,TGTGCCAGCAGCTTAGCGGCGGGATCAGCAGAGACCCAGTACTTC
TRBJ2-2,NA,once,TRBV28,CASNGLSPTGELFF,TGTGCCAGCAATGGATTGTCGCCCACCGGGGAGCTGTTTTTT
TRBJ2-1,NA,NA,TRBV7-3,CASSLYMDGYNEQFF,TGTGCCAGCAGCTTATATATGGACGGCTACAATGAGCAGTTCTTC
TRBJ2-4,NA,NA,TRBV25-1,CASSDLTGYNIQYF,TGTGCCAGCAGTGATCTAACAGGGTATAACATTCAGTACTTC
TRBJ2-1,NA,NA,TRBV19,CASSIGVNYNEQFF,TGTGCCAGTAGTATAGGGGTAAACTACAATGAGCAGTTCTTC
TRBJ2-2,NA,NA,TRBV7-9,CASSLTGNTGELFF,TGTGCCAGCAGCTTGACAGGGAACACCGGGGAGCTGTTTTTT
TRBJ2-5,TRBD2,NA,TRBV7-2,CASSPPKRAGQETQYF,TGTGCCAGCAGCCCCCCTAAGCGAGCGGGGCAAGAGACCCAGTACTTC
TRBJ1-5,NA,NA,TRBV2,CASSEENNQPQHF,TGTGCCAGCAGTGAAGAGAACAATCAGCCCCAGCATTTT
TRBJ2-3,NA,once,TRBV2,CASTSGYNALTDTQYF,TGTGCCAGCACCTCCGGCTACAACGCCCTCACAGATACGCAGTATTTT
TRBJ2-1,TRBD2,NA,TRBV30,CAWLAGSSYNEQFF,TGTGCCTGGCTAGCGGGCAGCTCCTACAATGAGCAGTTCTTC